The T cell receptor (beta chain) described here comes from a study of OX40 agonist ivuxolimab in advanced cancers. For the study in its entirety: Ivuxolimab, which targeted the costimulatory receptor OX40 (CD134), was an agonistic, fully human IgG2 monoclonal antibody. Intravenous ivuxolimab was administered to patients every 2 weeks at six dose levels: 0.01, 0.1, 0.3, 1.5, 3 and 10 mg/kg. Of the approximately 54 dose-escalation patients, hepatocellular carcinoma was present in around 19, melanoma in approximately 15, renal cell carcinoma in 9 and head and neck cancer in 9. In the dose-escalation cohort, roughly 80% of patients were male, and the mean age was approximately 60 years, with a range of roughly 23 to 85. Patients were allowed to have had prior anti-PD-1, anti-PD-L1 or anti-CTLA-4 therapy, and 40% of the dose-escalation patients had previously received checkpoint inhibitors. Three dose-escalation patients achieved partial responses, one with hepatocellular carcinoma and two with cutaneous melanoma. The purpose of peripheral TCRbeta sequencing was to test whether ivuxolimab changed TCR sequence diversity and led to clonal T-cell expansion. The paper describes the monotherapy dose-escalation part (N ≈ 51 patients) of the phase I trial of ivuxolimab.

Patients with a history of autoimmune disease or receiving systemic immunosuppression were excluded from the trial. In every dose cohort, peripheral blood was drawn for TCR sequencing at baseline, cycle 4 day 1, and cycle 7 day 1. The samples were taken from a phase I, first-in-human, multicenter, open-label dose-escalation trial of ivuxolimab. The trial enrolled adults with locally advanced or metastatic head and neck squamous cell, hepatocellular, melanoma or renal cell carcinoma. Before TCR sequencing, CD4+ T cells and CD8+ T cells from peripheral blood were sorted into separate populations. CDR1 and CDR2, per the germline V gene, are MNHNS and SASEGT. V is reduced by 1 base and J by 4 bases, leaving a spacing of 13 bases between them. CDR3 length: 15 amino acids, cysteine to phenylalanine. This entry keeps only the CDR3 DNA: 45 bases, framed from base 1. General conclusions and limits of the study: After ivuxolimab, more expanded clones were found on average in CD8+ T cells than in CD4+ T cells. In the 0.1-3.0 mg/kg groups, partial responders were among the patients with the lowest normalized peripheral clonal expansion, particularly in CD8+ T cells. Which antigens the clonally expanded peripheral T cells were specific for was not determined. At doses from 0.1 to 3.0 mg/kg, clonal expansion was seen in both CD4+ and CD8+ blood T cells between baseline and week 6. Low levels of normalized T-cell clonal expansion were also seen in some patients who did not respond.

As to this clone: This clone's antigen is unknown. One base away there is no much larger clone; base qualities are not given.

For sequencing of the TCRbeta CDR3 region, genomic DNA was extracted from the sorted cells. TCRbeta CDR3 regions were sequenced using the immunoSEQ Assay. TCRdb provides this immuneACCESS table in a form limited to in-frame rearrangements. Some clones are lacking; in checked studies, under half of them reflect an unresolved V gene, and why the rest are absent is not known. Within this sample are about 29,000 clones, with approximately 86% of them counted one time only. The ten largest clones capture roughly 19% of the sample. The chain employs TRBV6-1 and TRBJ1-2; tentative D gene TRBD1, with 6 bases matching. The starting material was CD4+ or CD8+ T cells sorted from blood, obtained in a trial of the OX40 agonist ivuxolimab. This sequence originates from an adult with an advanced solid tumor such as melanoma, head and neck, liver or kidney cancer. The CDR3 in this case is CASSEGRGPSYGYTF. The DNA sequence reads TGTGCCAGCAGTGAAGGGCGGGGGCCGAGCTATGGCTACACCTTC.